This T cell receptor (beta chain) was recovered during a study of blood T cell repertoires in COVID-19. Assay: immunoSEQ multiplex PCR; the TCRdb copy retains only in-frame clones and omits some. The table lists 150,000 to 200,000 clones, 88% of them singletons. V was pared by 6 bases and J by 5 bases, with 11 bases of the junction left unmatched. The CDR3 has 15 residues. CDR1 MNHEY and CDR2 SVGAGI come from the germline V gene. This clonotype was obtained from a middle-aged man who had recovered from COVID-19. Sequences were obtained from peripheral blood. The rearrangement links TRBV6-5 to TRBJ1-2; 8 bases line up with TRBD1. The CDR3 reads CASRDSGQGGYGYTF. The CDR3 DNA reads as TGTGCCAGCAGGGATTCCGGACAGGGAGGGTATGGCTACACCTTC.